The source of this T cell receptor beta chain is a study of cytomegalovirus exposure and HLA in healthy donors (dated by TCRdb to 2016 to 2017). About the study as a whole: According to a later analysis, the 110 or so validation repertoires were produced on the same platform as the 680 or so repertoires of the first cohort. A separate validation cohort of more than 100 different subjects was used in addition to the roughly 700-subject first cohort. To predict cytomegalovirus infection status, the study combined high-throughput TCR immunosequencing, statistical association of individual TCRs with disease status, and machine learning. The study aimed to test whether signatures of past pathogen exposure could be identified by cataloging public T cell receptors. Overall results and qualifications from the work: Of the cluster scores, roughly 95% were above 0 in a later analysis, which found that TCRs clustered in the first cohort also tended to co-occur in the approximately 110 validation repertoires. All 110 or so repertoires were used to score co-occurrence in the validation cohort in a later analysis, because that analysis had no HLA typing for the cohort. Most TCR sequences were seen in very few donors, while some public TCRs were found in many individuals. The classifier was reported to diagnose cytomegalovirus status with high specificity and sensitivity in both the original and validation cohorts. The authors suggested that the approach could potentially be generalized to other disease states and immunological phenotypes. A few of the identified cytomegalovirus-associated TCR beta chains were confirmed in vitro to be specific for cytomegalovirus antigens. A total of fewer than 200 TCR beta chains were listed by the study as associated with cytomegalovirus.

CDR1 and CDR2 (SEHNR, FQNEAQ) derive from the germline V gene (reference sequence). Trimming removed 5 bases from V and 3 bases from J; the gene matches leave 4 bases unexplained. The CDR3 holds 13 amino acids from the cysteine to the phenylalanine. The read is trimmed to its CDR3 DNA, 39 bases read in frame from base 1. On this clone: Its antigen remains unidentified. No base quality information exists; no much larger clone differs at one position.

Libraries were constructed by the immunoSEQ multiplex PCR assay. In the original analysis: A statistical classification framework was built for diagnosing cytomegalovirus status from the catalog of TCR beta chain sequences. TCRdb carries this immuneACCESS record with in-frame sequences only. Its versions omit some clonotypes, under half of them owing to an unresolved V gene in the studies checked, with the rest unexplained. V and J calls and clone size come straight from that table; D and trimming were deduced from the DNA. Within this sample are 200,000 to 250,000 clones, with just under 90% of them counted one time only. The ten largest account for 2% to 3% of the sample. Donors formed part of the validation cohort, which comprised about 130 subjects and was distinct from the first cohort of under 850 subjects.

Sequencing input: PBMCs. The clonotype was recovered from a man aged 18 to 29 in good health and CMV-seronegative. The sequence is built from TRBV7-9 and TRBJ2-7, with 7 middle bases fitting TRBD1. The nucleotides are TGTGCCAGCAGCCCGGGACAGTTCTACGAGCAGTACTTC. Translated, it reads CASSPGQFYEQYF.